This section outlines one T cell receptor beta chain sequence together with its context. Its antigen has not been determined. Nothing much larger sits one base from this clone, and base qualities are not available. These data come from a study of blood T cell repertoires in COVID-19 (dated by TCRdb to 2018 to 2021). About the full investigation: The collaborator samples originated in the United States, Italy and Spain and spanned the acute and convalescent phases of COVID-19. The sample metadata nearly always contained a de-identified subject ID, COVID-19 status, age in years and sex. A freely available public database, intended as a resource for researchers studying the immune response to SARS-CoV-2, is where the repertoires were released. Where HLA class I and class II types were available, the types were taken from metadata supplied by the sample provider, not from assay-based typing. The material from the prospective study consisted of cDNA or gDNA derived from T cells, B-cell-depleted T cells, or PBMCs. Subjects who had been exposed to COVID-19, were actively infected with it, or had recovered from it provided the deeply sampled blood TCRbeta repertoires that made up the dataset. Samples were obtained from the ongoing ImmuneRACE study (first 160 participants) and from 1,200 or so subjects provided by 6 global collaborators. Findings and caveats that apply to the study as a whole: The quantity of clinical and demographic metadata differed by source and by participant and was supplied without curation.

Participants in the prospective study were aged roughly 18 to 100 years, lived in about two dozen United States geographic areas, and enrolled through a virtual design. In the prospective study, cohorts were assigned on the basis of participant-reported clinical history obtained from a screening survey and a study questionnaire. Recovered participants in ImmuneRACE Cohort 3 were defined as having two consecutive negative NP/OP PCR tests, clearance from a healthcare professional, or resolution of symptoms. In the prospective study, whole blood, serum and a nasopharyngeal or oropharyngeal swab were collected from each participant by mobile phlebotomists. Prospective study participants could optionally give additional blood draws and questionnaires over an approximately 2-month period. Blood samples from the prospective study were shipped frozen or at room temperature prior to DNA extraction. TCRbeta CDR3 regions were amplified from genomic DNA by means of the immunoSEQ Assay, a bias-controlled multiplex PCR. In the original analysis: The number of nucleated cells in each sample was estimated from the amplification of reference gene primers within the assay. Sequence reads were collapsed and filtered to measure the absolute abundance of every unique TCRbeta CDR3 rearrangement. Productive Simpson clonality was computed per sample as the square root of Simpson's diversity index over productive rearrangements. The clones in this table, taken by TCRdb from immuneACCESS, are in-frame only. Not every clone is retained; where verified, under half of the shortfall comes from an unresolved V gene, and the cause of the rest is unknown. For V, J and clone size, that table is used; D and trimming come from the DNA. The sample table contains about half a million clones; only one count was recorded for around 85% of them. Approximately 8% of the sample comes from the top ten.

Per the germline V gene, MNHEY is the CDR1 and SVGAGI is the CDR2. V lost 6 bases and J lost 4 bases; the stretch between them is 10 bases long. The CDR3 starts with the cysteine, ends with the phenylalanine, and has 13 residues. Kept here is only the CDR3 DNA, which spans 39 bases and is read in frame from base 1. This clonotype was sampled from a woman aged 55-70 years who had recovered from COVID-19. Sequencing input: PBMCs or T cells enriched from blood (not recorded which). The rearrangement combines TRBV6-5 with TRBJ1-5; there is no confident call for the D gene. The CDR3 loop reads CASSAGPNQPQHF. In nucleotide form, the sequence is TGTGCCAGCAGCGCAGGCCCAAATCAGCCCCAGCATTTT.